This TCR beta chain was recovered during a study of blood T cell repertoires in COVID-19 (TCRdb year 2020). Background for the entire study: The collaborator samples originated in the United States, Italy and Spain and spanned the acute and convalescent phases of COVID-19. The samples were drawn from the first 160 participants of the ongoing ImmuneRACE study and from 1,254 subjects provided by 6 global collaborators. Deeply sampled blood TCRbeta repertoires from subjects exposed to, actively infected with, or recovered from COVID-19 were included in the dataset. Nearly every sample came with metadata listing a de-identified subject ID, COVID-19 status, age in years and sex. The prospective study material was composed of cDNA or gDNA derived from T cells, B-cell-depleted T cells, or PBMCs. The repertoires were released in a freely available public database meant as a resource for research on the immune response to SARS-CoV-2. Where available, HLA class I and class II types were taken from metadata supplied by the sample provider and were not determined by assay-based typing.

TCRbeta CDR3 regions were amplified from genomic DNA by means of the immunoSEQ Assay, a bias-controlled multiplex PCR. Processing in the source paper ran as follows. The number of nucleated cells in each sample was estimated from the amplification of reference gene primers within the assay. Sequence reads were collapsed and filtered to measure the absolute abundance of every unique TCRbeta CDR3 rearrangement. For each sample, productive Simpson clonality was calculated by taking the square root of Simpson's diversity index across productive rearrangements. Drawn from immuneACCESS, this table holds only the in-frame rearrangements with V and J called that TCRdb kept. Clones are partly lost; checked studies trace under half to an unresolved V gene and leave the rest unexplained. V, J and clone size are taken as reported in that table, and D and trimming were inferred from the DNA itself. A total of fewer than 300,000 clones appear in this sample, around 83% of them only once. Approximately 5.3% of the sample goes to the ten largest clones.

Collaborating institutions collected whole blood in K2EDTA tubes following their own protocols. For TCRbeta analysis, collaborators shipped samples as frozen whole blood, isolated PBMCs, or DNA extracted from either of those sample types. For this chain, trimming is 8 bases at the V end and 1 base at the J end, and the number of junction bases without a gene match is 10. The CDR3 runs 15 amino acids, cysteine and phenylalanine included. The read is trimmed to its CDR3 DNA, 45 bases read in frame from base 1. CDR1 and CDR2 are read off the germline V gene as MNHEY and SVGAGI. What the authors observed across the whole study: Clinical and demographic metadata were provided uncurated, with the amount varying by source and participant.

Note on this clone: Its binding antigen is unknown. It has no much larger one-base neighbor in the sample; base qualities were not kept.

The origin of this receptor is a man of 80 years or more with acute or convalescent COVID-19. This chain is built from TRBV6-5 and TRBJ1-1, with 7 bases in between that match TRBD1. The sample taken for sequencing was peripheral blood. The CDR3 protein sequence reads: CASSRDRRRNTEAFF. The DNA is TGTGCCAGCTCTAGGGACAGACGGAGGAACACTGAAGCTTTCTTT.